The source of this T cell receptor beta chain is a study of shared clonotypes between healthy human individuals (dated by TCRdb to 2018 to 2020). Some background on the complete study: The cohort included three men and two women between 18 and 49 years of age. For each donor, three plates each were used for CD4 naive and CD4 memory, two plates were used for CD8 naive, and one plate was used for CD8 memory. To estimate repertoire size and how much clonotypes are shared between individuals, the study performed deep sequencing of blood TCR repertoires from 4 to 6 healthy adults. To increase sequencing depth and limit assay-specific biases, different laboratories used diverse techniques to prepare libraries and sequence TCR repertoires. Per donor, leukapheresis produced somewhere between about 0.94 and 8.9 billion PBMCs.

CDR1 and CDR2 are read off the germline V gene as MDHEN and SYDVKM. Cut back by 7 bases and 3 bases, the V and J ends lie 15 bases apart. Measured from the cysteine to the phenylalanine, the CDR3 is 14 residues long. The only DNA kept is the CDR3, 42 bases in frame from the first base. The full study reports these points: The genetic and exposure-history diversity represented was limited by the small number of donors. Larger estimated clonotype richness was generally found for naive subsets than for memory subsets. Sampling was restricted to blood, and TCR repertoires in tissues likely differ from the TCR repertoires found in blood. Rarefaction of sorted-subset datasets indicated incomplete sequencing despite the large sequencing depth. Clonotypes shared by all four sorted-subset donors showed higher generation probabilities than non-shared clonotypes. Pairwise subsampling indicated that sequencing depth was expected to affect the degree of clonotype sharing among donors. Approximately 5% of naive CD4, roughly 3.6% of naive CD8, around 2.3% of memory CD4, and 0.35% to 0.5% of memory CD8 clonotypes were shared across several donors.

CD8 naive samples were CD45RO-negative cells positively selected for CCR7, giving a CD45RA+CCR7+ population that excluded TemRA cells. Healthy HIV-negative adults with no recently reported acute infections or vaccinations were included as donors. Every donor was a Caucasian adult living in Nashville, Tennessee, USA. Blood was obtained by leukapheresis, after which PBMCs were separated by Ficoll-Histopaque density gradient centrifugation and cryopreserved in liquid nitrogen vapor phase. Analytical flow cytometry was used to check the purity and quantity of each magnetically sorted T cell population. From each sorted fraction, genomic DNA was isolated and quantified by UV absorbance on a Nanodrop 2000c. Concerning this clone itself: Its target antigen remains unknown. No base-level quality is on record; no much larger clone is a single base apart.

Using the deep immunoSEQ assay, TCR CDR3 regions were amplified from genomic DNA by multiplex PCR. Extracted genomic DNA from each cell subset was distributed evenly across all wells of several immunoSEQ 96-well plates, and each plate was treated as a replicate. For sorted subsets, each replicate PCR was loaded with about 200 ng genomic DNA, equivalent to about 30,000 T cell genomes. The purified libraries were quantified using a Qubit 3.0 fluorometer, sized with a Bioanalyzer 2100, and then quantified again using the KAPA Library Quantification kit. Every immunoSEQ 96-well plate was sequenced on a separate single-read 150-cycle Illumina NextSeq 550 flow cell. Per the original workflow: The immunoSEQ output contained only junctional sequences without quality scores, so filtering could not match that applied to full-length reads. Sequences were annotated with PyIR, a Python wrapper for IgBLAST v1.9, and V/J genes and CDR3 were assigned using IMGT germline references. Reads were removed for weak V/J assignments (E-value above 1e-6), missing CDR3, stop codons, out-of-frame junctions, or ambiguous translated residues. V3J clonotypes were defined as sequences sharing the same inferred V gene, J gene, and CDR3 amino acid sequence. To compute the percentage overlap between repertoires, the number of shared unique clonotypes was divided by the size of the smaller repertoire. Repertoire richness was assessed with RTK rarefaction, the Chao1 estimator, and Recon v2.1 estimates of unobserved clonotypes. For all TCRbeta clonotypes obtained by the gDNA method from four donors, generation probabilities were computed with OLGA. Here the immuneACCESS table is served through TCRdb, limited to in-frame sequences with V and J called. Missing clones are a known gap in these copies; in checked studies unresolved V genes cover under half, and the rest lacks a known reason. V, J and clone size derive from that table, while D and trimming were established from the DNA sequence. This sample gives about 750,000 clones in total; around 92% of them show up just once. Together, the top ten hold around 24% of the sample.

Sample: naive CD8+ T cells sorted from blood. This sample's cell subset or site label indicates: CD45RA+CCR7+. The TCR sequence derives from a man younger than 45 in good health. The chain uses TRBV28 and TRBJ2-5, with no confident D gene call. The nucleotide sequence is given as TGTGCCAGCACCCCCGTCAGGAACGAAGAGACCCAGTACTTC. Its product reads: CASTPVRNEETQYF.